A single count supports the clone carrying this T cell receptor (beta chain). Its target is not known. This sample was included in a study of cytomegalovirus exposure and HLA in healthy donors. Study results and caveats: Analysis performed later showed TCR beta chains linked to HLA being more clonally expanded than equally common others.

This PCR relied on a set of 60 Vbeta primers and 13 Jbeta primers. Sequenced by immunoSEQ multiplex PCR; TCRdb stores in-frame clones only, minus some. The sample has approximately 190,000 clones; 80% to 90% are singletons. The CDR3 sequence is 14 residues long. CDR1 and CDR2 (germline): SGHVS, FQNEAQ. The V segment lost 1 base and the J segment 5 bases; nucleotides outside the gene matches: 0. The sequence was obtained from a man between 40 and 49 years old in good health and CMV-seropositive. Sequenced input: PBMCs. This chain links TRBV7-8 with TRBJ2-7, with 12 bases lining up with TRBD1. CDR3 sequence: CASSLGDRGHEQYF. CDR3 bases: TGTGCCAGCAGCTTAGGGGACAGGGGGCACGAGCAGTACTTC.